The sequence of this TCR beta chain was determined in a study of shared clonotypes between healthy human individuals (dated by TCRdb to the early 2020s). With respect to the entire study: The cohort included a few men and two women between 18 and 49 years of age. For each donor, CD4 naive and CD4 memory were each run on three plates, CD8 naive on two plates, and CD8 memory on one plate. Different laboratories and diverse techniques were used to prepare libraries and sequence TCR repertoires, to increase sequencing depth and limit assay-specific biases. To estimate repertoire size and how much clonotype sharing occurs between individuals, the study deeply sequenced the blood TCR repertoires of several healthy adults. Leukapheresis yielded between about 0.9 and 8.9 billion PBMCs per donor. Here is what the overall study found, with its caveats: Across several donors, approximately 5% of naive CD4, approximately 3.5% of naive CD8, about 2% of memory CD4, and about 0.4% of memory CD8 clonotypes were shared. Because the study included a small number of donors, the genetic and exposure-history diversity represented was limited. Pairwise subsampling led to the expectation that sequencing depth would affect the degree of clonotype sharing among donors. Compared with non-shared clonotypes, the clonotypes found in all four sorted-subset donors had higher generation probabilities. Sampling was restricted to blood, and TCR repertoires in tissues likely differ from the TCR repertoires found in blood. Naive subsets generally had larger estimated clonotype richness than memory subsets. Incomplete sequencing was indicated by rarefaction of sorted-subset datasets, despite the large sequencing depth.

The CDR3 goes from the cysteine to the phenylalanine over 14 residues. The CDR3 DNA has 42 bases and is translated from base 1. Between the V and J ends, shortened by 3 bases and 9 bases respectively, the junction contains 17 bases. CDR1 MGHRA and CDR2 YSYEKL are derived from the germline V gene. The donors were healthy, HIV-negative adults who had no recently reported acute infections or vaccinations. All donors were Caucasian adults living in Nashville, Tennessee, USA. CD4+ T cells were enriched by magnetic negative selection; naive cells were then positively selected on CD45RA, and the negative fraction formed the memory subset. Blood was collected by leukapheresis, and PBMCs were isolated by Ficoll-Histopaque density gradient centrifugation and then cryopreserved in liquid nitrogen vapor phase. Analytical flow cytometry was used to check the purity and quantity of each magnetically sorted T cell population. Each sorted fraction had its genomic DNA isolated and then quantified by UV absorbance on a Nanodrop 2000c.

Remarks on this clone: Its recognized antigen is unknown. No per-base quality is available; no much larger clone lies one base away.

Using the deep immunoSEQ assay, multiplex PCR amplified TCR CDR3 regions from genomic DNA. For each cell subset, the extracted genomic DNA was distributed evenly across all wells of several immunoSEQ 96-well plates, and each plate served as one replicate. For sorted subsets, about 200 ng genomic DNA, equal to approximately 30,000 T cell genomes, was loaded into each replicate PCR. Purified libraries were measured with a Qubit 3.0 fluorometer, size-checked on a Bioanalyzer 2100, and measured again with the KAPA Library Quantification kit. Each immunoSEQ 96-well plate was sequenced on its own single-read 150-cycle Illumina NextSeq 550 flow cell. Under the source paper's analysis protocol: Because the immunoSEQ output held only junctional sequences and lacked quality scores, the filtering could not match the filtering applied to full-length reads. To assign V/J genes and CDR3, sequences were annotated using PyIR, a Python wrapper for IgBLAST v1.9, with IMGT germline references. Any read was removed if the V/J assignment was weak (E-value above 1e-6), the CDR3 was missing, or the read contained stop codons, out-of-frame junctions, or ambiguous translated residues. A V3J clonotype was defined by an identical inferred V gene, J gene, and CDR3 amino acid sequence. To compute the percentage overlap between repertoires, the number of shared unique clonotypes was divided by the size of the smaller repertoire. Repertoire richness was assessed with RTK rarefaction, the Chao1 estimator, and Recon v2.1 estimates of unobserved clonotypes. Generation probabilities for all TCRbeta clonotypes obtained by the gDNA method from a handful of donors were computed using OLGA. In its TCRdb copy, this immuneACCESS table keeps in-frame sequences only and misses some clones. Where compared with another copy, unresolved V genes explain less than half of these, and the others have no known cause. V and J calls and clone size are copied from that table; D and trimming were computed from the DNA. A total of about 660,000 clones appear in this sample, roughly 70% of them only once. The ten largest clones take up more than 1.5% of the sample.

Sequencing input: memory CD4+ T cells sorted from blood. What the cell subset or site label conveys for this sample: CD45RA-negative fraction. The V and J genes are TRBV4-1 and TRBJ2-5; the best D guess is TRBD2, with 6 bases matching. This receptor was identified in a woman aged 25 to 45 in good health. In nucleotides, the sequence is TGCGCCAGCAGCCAGCCTGGGCGGGATACTTCCCAGTACTTC. It translates to CASSQPGRDTSQYF.